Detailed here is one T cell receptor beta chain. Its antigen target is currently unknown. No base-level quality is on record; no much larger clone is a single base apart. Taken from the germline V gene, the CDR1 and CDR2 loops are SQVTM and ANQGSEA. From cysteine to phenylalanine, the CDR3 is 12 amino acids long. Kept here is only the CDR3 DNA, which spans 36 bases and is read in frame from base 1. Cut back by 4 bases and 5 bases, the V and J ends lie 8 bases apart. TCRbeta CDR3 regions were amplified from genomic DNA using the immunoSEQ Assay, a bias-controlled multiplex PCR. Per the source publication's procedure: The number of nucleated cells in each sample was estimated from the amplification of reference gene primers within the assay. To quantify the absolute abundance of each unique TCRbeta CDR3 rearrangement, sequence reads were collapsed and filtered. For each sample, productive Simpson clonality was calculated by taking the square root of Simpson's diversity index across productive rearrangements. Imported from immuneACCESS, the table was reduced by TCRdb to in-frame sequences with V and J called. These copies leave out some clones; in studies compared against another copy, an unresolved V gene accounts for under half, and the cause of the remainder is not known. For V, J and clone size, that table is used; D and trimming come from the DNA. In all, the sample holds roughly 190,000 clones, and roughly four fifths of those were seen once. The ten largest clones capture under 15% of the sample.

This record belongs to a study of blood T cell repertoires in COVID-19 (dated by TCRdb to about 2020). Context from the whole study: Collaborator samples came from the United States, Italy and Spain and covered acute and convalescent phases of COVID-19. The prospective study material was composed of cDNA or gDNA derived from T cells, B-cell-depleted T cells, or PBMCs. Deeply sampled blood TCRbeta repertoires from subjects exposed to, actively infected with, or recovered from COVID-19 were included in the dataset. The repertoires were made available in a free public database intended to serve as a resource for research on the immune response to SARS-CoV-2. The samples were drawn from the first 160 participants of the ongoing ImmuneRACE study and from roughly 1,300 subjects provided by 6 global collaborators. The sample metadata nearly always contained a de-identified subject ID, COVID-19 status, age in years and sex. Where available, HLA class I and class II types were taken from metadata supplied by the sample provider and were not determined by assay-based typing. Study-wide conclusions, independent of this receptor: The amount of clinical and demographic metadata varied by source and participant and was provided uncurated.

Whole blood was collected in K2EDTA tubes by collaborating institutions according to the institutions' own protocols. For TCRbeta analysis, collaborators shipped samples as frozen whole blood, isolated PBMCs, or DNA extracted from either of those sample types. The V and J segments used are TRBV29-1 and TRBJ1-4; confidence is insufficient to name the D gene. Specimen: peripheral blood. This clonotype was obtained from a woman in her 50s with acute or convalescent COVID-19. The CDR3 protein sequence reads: CSVGSGNEKLFF. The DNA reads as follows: TGCAGCGTTGGATCGGGGAATGAAAAACTGTTTTTT.